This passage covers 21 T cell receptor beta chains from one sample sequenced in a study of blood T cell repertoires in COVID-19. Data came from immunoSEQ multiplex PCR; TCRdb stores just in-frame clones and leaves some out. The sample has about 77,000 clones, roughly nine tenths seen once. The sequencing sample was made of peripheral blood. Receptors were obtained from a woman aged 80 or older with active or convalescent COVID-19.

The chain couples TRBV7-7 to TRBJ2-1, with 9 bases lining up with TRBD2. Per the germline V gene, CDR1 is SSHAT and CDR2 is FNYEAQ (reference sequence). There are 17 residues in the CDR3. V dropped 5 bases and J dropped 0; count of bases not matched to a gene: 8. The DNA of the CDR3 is TGTGCCAGCAGCCCCGGACTAGCGAGGAGCTCCTACAATGAGCAGTTCTTC. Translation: CASSPGLARSSYNEQFF.

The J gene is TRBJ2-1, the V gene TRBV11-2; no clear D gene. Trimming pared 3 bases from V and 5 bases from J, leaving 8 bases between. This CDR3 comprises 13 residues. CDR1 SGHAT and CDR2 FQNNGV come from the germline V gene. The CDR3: CASSLTGNNEQFF. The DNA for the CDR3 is TGTGCCAGCAGCTTGACTGGTAACAATGAGCAGTTCTTC. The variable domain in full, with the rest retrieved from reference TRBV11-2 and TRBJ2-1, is EAGVAQSPRYKIIEKRQSVAFWCNPISGHATLYWYQQILGQGPKLLIQFQNNGVVDDSQLPKDRFSAERLKGVDSTLKIQPAKLEDSAVYLCASSLTGNNEQFFGPGTRLTVL.

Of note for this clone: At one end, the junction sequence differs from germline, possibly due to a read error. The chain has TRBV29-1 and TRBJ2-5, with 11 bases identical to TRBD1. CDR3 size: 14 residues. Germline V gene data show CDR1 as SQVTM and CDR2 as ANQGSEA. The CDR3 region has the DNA TGCAGCGTCGAAGGACAGGGGGCGGGAGAGACCCAGTACTTC. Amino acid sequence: CSVEGQGAGETQYF.

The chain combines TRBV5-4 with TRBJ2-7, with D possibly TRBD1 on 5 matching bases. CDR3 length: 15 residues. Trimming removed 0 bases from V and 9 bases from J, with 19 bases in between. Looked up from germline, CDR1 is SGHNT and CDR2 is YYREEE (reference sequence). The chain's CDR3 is CASSLASGLTTMQYF. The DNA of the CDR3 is TGTGCCAGCAGCTTGGCTTCAGGGCTAACTACGATGCAGTACTTC. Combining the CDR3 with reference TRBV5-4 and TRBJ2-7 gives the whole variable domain ETGVTQSPTHLIKTRGQQVTLRCSSQSGHNTVSWYQQALGQGPQFIFQYYREEENGRGNFPPRFSGLQFPNYSSELNVNALELDDSALYLCASSLASGLTTMQYFGPGTRLTVT.

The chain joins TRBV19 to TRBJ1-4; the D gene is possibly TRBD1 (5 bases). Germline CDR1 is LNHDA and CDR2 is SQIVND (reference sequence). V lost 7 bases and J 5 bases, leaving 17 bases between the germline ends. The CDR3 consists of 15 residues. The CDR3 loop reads CASTQLGGVNEKLFF. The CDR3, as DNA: TGTGCCAGTACCCAACTCGGGGGGGTAAATGAAAAACTGTTTTTT.

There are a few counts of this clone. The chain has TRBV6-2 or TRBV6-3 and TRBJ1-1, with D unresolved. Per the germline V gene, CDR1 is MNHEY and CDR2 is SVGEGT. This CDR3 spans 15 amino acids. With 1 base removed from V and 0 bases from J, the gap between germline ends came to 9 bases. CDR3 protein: CASSYFRVLNTEAFF. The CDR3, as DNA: TGTGCCAGCAGTTACTTCCGGGTTTTGAACACTGAAGCTTTCTTT.

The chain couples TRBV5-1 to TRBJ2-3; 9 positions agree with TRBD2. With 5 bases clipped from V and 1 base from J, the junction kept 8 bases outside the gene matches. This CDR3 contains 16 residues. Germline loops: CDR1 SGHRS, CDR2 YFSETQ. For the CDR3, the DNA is TGCGCCAGCAGAGGTAACGAGCGGGGGGGCACAGATACGCAGTATTTT. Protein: CASRGNERGGTDTQYF.

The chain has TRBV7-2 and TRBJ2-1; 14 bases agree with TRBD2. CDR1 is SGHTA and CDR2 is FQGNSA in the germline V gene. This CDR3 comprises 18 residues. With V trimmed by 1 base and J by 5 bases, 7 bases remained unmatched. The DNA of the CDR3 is TGTGCCAGCAGCTTAGGAGGACTAGCGGGGGGCCTCCACAATGAGCAGTTCTTC. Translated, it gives CASSLGGLAGGLHNEQFF.

The CDR3 coding sequence is TGTGCCAGCAGCGTAGGGGTTAGCGGGTACACAGATACGCAGTATTTT. This sequence encodes CASSVGVSGYTDTQYF. The chain carries TRBV9 and TRBJ2-3; 7 positions match TRBD2. The V gene's germline CDR1 is SGDLS and CDR2 YYNGEE. Unmatched junction bases numbered 6, after V lost 0 bases and J lost 2 bases. The CDR3 sequence is 16 residues long.

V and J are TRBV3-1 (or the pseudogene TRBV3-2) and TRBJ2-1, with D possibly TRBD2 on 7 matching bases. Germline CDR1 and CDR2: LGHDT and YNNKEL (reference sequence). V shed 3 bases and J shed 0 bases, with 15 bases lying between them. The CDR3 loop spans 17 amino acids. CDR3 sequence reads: CASSQAEGGSSYNEQFF. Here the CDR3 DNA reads TGTGCCAGCAGCCAGGCGGAGGGGGGGAGCTCCTACAATGAGCAGTTCTTC.

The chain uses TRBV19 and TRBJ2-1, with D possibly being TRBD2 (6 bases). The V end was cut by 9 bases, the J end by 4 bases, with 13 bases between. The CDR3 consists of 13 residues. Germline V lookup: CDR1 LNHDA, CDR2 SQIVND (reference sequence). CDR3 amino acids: CASWGRGYNEQFF. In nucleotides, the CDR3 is TGTGCCAGCTGGGGACGGGGGTACAATGAGCAGTTCTTC.

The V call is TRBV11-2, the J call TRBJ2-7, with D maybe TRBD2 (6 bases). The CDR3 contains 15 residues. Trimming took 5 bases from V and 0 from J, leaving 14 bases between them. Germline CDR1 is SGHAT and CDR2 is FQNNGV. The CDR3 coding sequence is TGTGCCAGCAGCCAATCTAGCGTAAGCTCCTACGAGCAGTACTTC. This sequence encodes CASSQSSVSSYEQYF.

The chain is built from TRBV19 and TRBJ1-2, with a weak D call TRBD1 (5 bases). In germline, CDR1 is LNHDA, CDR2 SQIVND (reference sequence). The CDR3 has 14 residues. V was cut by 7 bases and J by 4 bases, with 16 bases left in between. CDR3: CASTGSTGPYGYTF. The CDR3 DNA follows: TGTGCCAGTACCGGATCCACAGGTCCCTATGGCTACACCTTC. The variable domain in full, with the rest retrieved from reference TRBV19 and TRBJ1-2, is DGGITQSPKYLFRKEGQNVTLSCEQNLNHDAMYWYRQDPGQGLRLIYYSQIVNDFQKGDIAEGYSVSREKKESFPLTVTSAQKNPTAFYLCASTGSTGPYGYTFGSGTRLTVV.

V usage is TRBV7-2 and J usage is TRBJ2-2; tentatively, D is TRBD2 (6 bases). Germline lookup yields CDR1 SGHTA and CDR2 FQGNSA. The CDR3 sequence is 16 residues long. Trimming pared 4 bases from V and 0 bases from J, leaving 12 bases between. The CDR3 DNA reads TGTGCCAGCAGCTCATTCGGGAGAACGAACACCGGGGAGCTGTTTTTT. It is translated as CASSSFGRTNTGELFF.

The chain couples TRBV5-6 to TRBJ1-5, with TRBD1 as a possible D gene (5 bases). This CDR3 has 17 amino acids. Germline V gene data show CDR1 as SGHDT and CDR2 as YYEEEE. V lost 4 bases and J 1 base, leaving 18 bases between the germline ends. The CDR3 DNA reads TGTGCCAGCAGCCTCCAGGGCGGATTCGACAGCAATCAGCCCCAGCATTTT. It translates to CASSLQGGFDSNQPQHF.

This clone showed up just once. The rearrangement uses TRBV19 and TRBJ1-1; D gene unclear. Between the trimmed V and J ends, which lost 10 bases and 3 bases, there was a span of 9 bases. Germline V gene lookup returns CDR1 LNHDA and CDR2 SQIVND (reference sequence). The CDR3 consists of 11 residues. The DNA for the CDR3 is TGTGCCACCAGGTCGTACACTGAAGCTTTCTTT. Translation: CATRSYTEAFF.

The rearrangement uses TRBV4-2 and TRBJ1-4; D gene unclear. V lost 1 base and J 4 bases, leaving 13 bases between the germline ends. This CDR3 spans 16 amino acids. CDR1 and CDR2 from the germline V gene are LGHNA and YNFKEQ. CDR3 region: CASSQGITTNNEKLFF. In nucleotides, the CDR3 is TGTGCCAGCAGCCAAGGAATCACAACAAATAATGAAAAACTGTTTTTT.

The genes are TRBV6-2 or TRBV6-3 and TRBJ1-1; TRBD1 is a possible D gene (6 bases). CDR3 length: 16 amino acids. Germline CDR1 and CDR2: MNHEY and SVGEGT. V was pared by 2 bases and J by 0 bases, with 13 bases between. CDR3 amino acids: CASSYIGQSLNTEAFF. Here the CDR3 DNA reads TGTGCCAGCAGTTACATCGGACAGAGCCTGAACACTGAAGCTTTCTTT.

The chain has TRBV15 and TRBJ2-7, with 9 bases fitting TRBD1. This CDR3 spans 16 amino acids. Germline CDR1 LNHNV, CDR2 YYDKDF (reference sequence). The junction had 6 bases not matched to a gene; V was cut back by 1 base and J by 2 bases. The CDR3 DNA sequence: TGTGCCACCAGCAGAGGGACAGGGGTAATTGCCTACGAGCAGTACTTC. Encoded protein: CATSRGTGVIAYEQYF.

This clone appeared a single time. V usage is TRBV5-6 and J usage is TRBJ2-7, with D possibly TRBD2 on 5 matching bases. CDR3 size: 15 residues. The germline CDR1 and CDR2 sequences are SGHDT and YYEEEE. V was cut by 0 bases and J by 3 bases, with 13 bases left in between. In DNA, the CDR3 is TGTGCCAGCAGCTTGGATTCCGGGATCCTCTACGAGCAGTACTTC. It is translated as CASSLDSGILYEQYF.

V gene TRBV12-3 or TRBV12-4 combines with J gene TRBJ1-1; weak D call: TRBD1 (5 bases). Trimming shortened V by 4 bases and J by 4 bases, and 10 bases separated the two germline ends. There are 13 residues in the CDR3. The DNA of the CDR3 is TGTGCCAGCAGTTGGGGGGGGGTCACTGAAGCTTTCTTT. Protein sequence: CASSWGGVTEAFF.